The rows below give T cell receptor beta chains drawn from one sample of a study of PD-1 blockade in classical Hodgkin lymphoma. Libraries were prepared by immunoSEQ multiplex PCR; TCRdb keeps only in-frame clonotypes and omits some of them. The sample records about 24,000 clones, over 65% being singletons. The material sequenced was peripheral blood mononuclear cells (PBMCs), taken before the fourth cycle of nivolumab. These TCRs come from a human donor with classical Hodgkin lymphoma. The CDR3 runs from the conserved cysteine through the conserved F or W. Each record gives: V gene, J gene, D gene, clone size, CDR3 protein, CDR3 DNA. A D gene is named only where the DNA matches it firmly. Clone sizes are given selectively: once, few, many, or a class where the clone is expanded.

TRBV27	TRBJ2-1	TRBD2	.	CASSPSRTSPHEQFF	TGTGCCAGCAGCCCGAGTCGGACTAGCCCCCATGAGCAGTTCTTC
TRBV27	TRBJ1-2	.	.	CASSSGARNGYTF	TGTGCCAGCAGCTCCGGGGCGCGAAATGGCTACACCTTC
TRBV5-1	TRBJ1-2	.	.	CASGYEGTDGYTF	TGCGCCAGCGGCTATGAGGGGACCGATGGCTACACCTTC
TRBV10-2	TRBJ2-7	TRBD2	.	CASRASGGYEQYF	TGCGCCAGCAGGGCTAGCGGGGGCTACGAGCAGTACTTC
TRBV5-4	TRBJ2-3	.	.	CASSLRRDTDTQYF	TGTGCCAGCAGCTTGAGGAGAGACACAGATACGCAGTATTTT
TRBV29-1	TRBJ1-1	.	.	CSLTQGATEAFF	TGCAGCTTGACGCAGGGAGCCACTGAAGCTTTCTTT
TRBV11-3	TRBJ1-2	.	.	CASSLGYYGYTF	TGTGCCAGCAGCTTAGGATACTATGGCTACACCTTC
TRBV28	TRBJ2-2	.	.	CASTPGSGELFF	TGTGCCAGCACCCCTGGGAGCGGGGAGCTGTTTTTT
TRBV6-6	TRBJ2-6	.	.	CAIRKQEANVLTF	TGTGCCATACGTAAACAGGAGGCCAACGTCCTGACTTTC
TRBV19	TRBJ2-5	.	.	CASSISSGPPNAFQETQYF	TGTGCCAGTAGTATCAGTTCGGGGCCCCCAAACGCGTTTCAAGAGACCCAGTACTTC
TRBV2	TRBJ2-6	.	.	CASKRSDSGANVLTF	TGTGCCAGCAAACGATCGGACTCTGGGGCCAACGTCCTGACTTTC
TRBV5-6	TRBJ2-6	.	medium-sized	CASSLGNSGANVLTF	TGTGCCAGCAGCTTAGGGAACTCTGGGGCCAACGTCCTGACTTTC
TRBV2	TRBJ2-1	.	.	CASSQQVHNEQFF	TGTGCCAGCAGCCAACAGGTCCACAATGAGCAGTTCTTC
TRBV5-6	TRBJ1-1	.	.	CASSLASPGEAFF	TGTGCCAGCAGCTTGGCGAGTCCGGGAGAAGCTTTCTTT
TRBV27	TRBJ1-6	.	few	CASSFPGNPLHF	TGTGCCAGCAGTTTCCCCGGTAACCCCCTCCACTTT
TRBV28	TRBJ2-7	TRBD1	.	CASSLLGQQSYEQYF	TGTGCCAGCAGTTTACTGGGACAGCAATCCTACGAGCAGTACTTC
TRBV19	TRBJ1-5	.	.	CASSMSLAGSNQPQHF	TGTGCCAGTAGTATGTCGCTCGCGGGGAGCAATCAGCCCCAGCATTTT
TRBV30	TRBJ1-1	TRBD1	.	CASKLGTGISEAFF	TGTGCCTCCAAACTGGGGACAGGCATCTCTGAAGCTTTCTTT
TRBV25-1	TRBJ2-5	TRBD1	.	CASSPRDRGLKETQYF	TGTGCCAGCAGTCCCCGGGACAGGGGGCTTAAAGAGACCCAGTACTTC
TRBV9	TRBJ2-7	TRBD2	.	CASGRDSGYQYF	TGTGCCAGCGGGAGGGACTCCGGTTATCAGTACTTC
TRBV28	TRBJ2-1	TRBD1	.	CASSLVPTGMGDEQFF	TGTGCCAGCAGTTTGGTCCCGACAGGGATGGGGGATGAGCAGTTCTTC
TRBV5-8	TRBJ2-6	.	.	CASSFPRGSAGANVLTF	TGTGCCAGCAGCTTTCCTAGGGGATCGGCTGGGGCCAACGTCCTGACTTTC
TRBV19	TRBJ1-1	.	.	CATAGNTEAFF	TGTGCGACGGCCGGGAACACTGAAGCTTTCTTT
TRBV7-6	TRBJ2-7	TRBD2	few	CASSERGLVSEQYF	TGTGCCAGCAGCGAGAGGGGACTAGTAAGCGAGCAGTACTTC
TRBV6-5	TRBJ2-7	.	.	CASSRDWIRSYEQYF	TGTGCCAGCAGTCGGGACTGGATCCGCTCCTACGAGCAGTACTTC
TRBV6-4	TRBJ2-2	.	.	CASSDSSRRVVGELFF	TGTGCCAGCAGTGACTCGAGTCGACGGGTGGTCGGGGAGCTGTTTTTT
TRBV19	TRBJ1-5	TRBD1	.	CASSRGTGTRSNQPQHF	TGTGCCAGTAGTAGGGGGACAGGGACCCGTAGCAATCAGCCCCAGCATTTT
TRBV6-1	TRBJ1-5	TRBD1	.	CASSAHTGTGVNQPQHF	TGTGCCAGCAGTGCACATACCGGGACAGGAGTCAATCAGCCCCAGCATTTT
TRBV10-3	TRBJ1-5	.	.	CAISESMASYSNQPQHF	TGTGCCATCAGTGAGTCGATGGCAAGTTATAGCAATCAGCCCCAGCATTTT
TRBV9	TRBJ2-3	.	once	CASSVGGDLTQYF	TGTGCCAGCAGCGTAGGAGGGGACCTTACGCAGTATTTT
TRBV29-1	TRBJ2-7	.	.	CSGRERTTGEQYF	TGCAGCGGGAGAGAACGGACTACCGGCGAGCAGTACTTC
TRBV6-5	TRBJ2-1	.	.	CASSYEGIWALSEQFF	TGTGCCAGCAGTTACGAAGGGATTTGGGCCCTTAGTGAGCAGTTCTTC
TRBV19	TRBJ1-4	TRBD1	once	CASLGQGREKLFF	TGTGCCAGTCTAGGACAGGGAAGAGAAAAACTGTTTTTT
TRBV19	TRBJ2-2	TRBD2	.	CASSMGAGSFGELFF	TGTGCCAGTAGTATGGGAGCGGGGTCGTTCGGGGAGCTGTTTTTT
TRBV4-2	TRBJ1-3	.	.	CASSQGAGRGGTIYF	TGTGCCAGCAGCCAAGGGGCAGGACGCGGGGGCACCATATATTTT
TRBV19	TRBJ1-5	.	few	CASSSGVRQPQHF	TGTGCCAGTAGTAGCGGGGTTCGGCAGCCCCAGCATTTT
TRBV6-1	TRBJ2-7	.	.	CASSVGKYEQYF	TGTGCCAGCAGTGTAGGCAAATACGAGCAGTACTTC
TRBV29-1	TRBJ2-3	.	.	CSAEEGSALTQYF	TGCAGCGCGGAGGAGGGCTCGGCCCTTACGCAGTATTTT
TRBV28	TRBJ2-7	TRBD2	.	CASSIYSGRRDEQYF	TGTGCCAGCAGCATATATAGCGGGAGAAGGGACGAGCAGTACTTC
TRBV29-1	TRBJ2-7	TRBD1	once	CSVAGGQGSYEQYF	TGCAGCGTGGCCGGGGGACAGGGATCCTACGAGCAGTACTTC